This T cell receptor (beta chain) was found in a study of blood T cell repertoires in COVID-19. Study in general: In each case, the material was cDNA or gDNA derived from T cells, B-cell-depleted T cells, or PBMCs.

This clone was recorded a few times. The germline V and J ends were trimmed by 3 bases and 3 bases, with 12 bases remaining between them. Germline CDR1 is WNHNN and CDR2 is SYGVQD (reference sequence). CDR3 length: 14 residues. Original methodology: Estimated nucleated cell counts came from reference gene primer amplification. Sequencing used immunoSEQ multiplex PCR; TCRdb keeps in-frame clones, though not all of them. Clonal size and the V and J genes are those of that table, whereas D and trimming came from the DNA. The sample holds some 140,000 clones, just under 85% seen once. The chain recombines TRBV10-1 with TRBJ2-7; no clear D gene. This TCR came from a human donor in a cohort sampled during active COVID-19. Sequencing was carried out using peripheral blood. The CDR3, as DNA: TGCGCCAGCAGTGAACACTCCTCGGGCTACGAGCAGTACTTC. Translated, it gives CASSEHSSGYEQYF.